Presented here are 29 T cell receptor beta chains from one specimen sequenced in a study of blood T cells in healthy people across ages (dated by TCRdb to between 2015 and 2017). Libraries were made using 5' RACE. Instrument used: Illumina HiSeq 2500. A second 7 to 11 cycle PCR used a sample-barcoded 5' primer and a J-beta primer mix. In-frame beta chains were kept once TCRdb had trimmed the public reads at Q25 with fastp and called clones with MiXCR. Rows with one shared CDR3 protein collapse into an entry with the most common genes and DNA. Recorded for this sample are around 1.5 million distinct CDR3 sequences; 35% to 45% of them occurred a single time. The ten biggest clones cover 7.9% of the sample. Sequencing used blood. These receptors came from a woman in her late teens or twenties in good health.

The chain joins TRBV7-2 to TRBJ2-7; 7 positions match TRBD2. Germline V gene data show CDR1 as SGHTA and CDR2 as FQGNSA. V shed 1 base and J 4 bases; nucleotides not matched to a gene: 7. CDR3 length: 15 residues. CDR3 coding DNA: TGTGCCAGCAGCTTAGTGGCGGGAGTAATATACGAGCAGTACTTC. Amino acids: CASSLVAGVIYEQYF. The whole variable domain, remainder taken from reference TRBV7-2 and TRBJ2-7, is GAGVSQSPSNKVTEKGKDVELRCDPISGHTALYWYRQSLGQGLEFLIYFQGNSAPDKSGLPSDRFSAERTGGSVSTLTIQRTQQEDSAVYLCASSLVAGVIYEQYFGPGTRLTVT.

The J gene is TRBJ2-5, the V gene TRBV19; D is undetermined. The germline V and J ends were trimmed by 3 bases and 5 bases, with 13 bases remaining between them. CDR1 is LNHDA, CDR2 SQIVND, per germline (reference sequence). This CDR3 region has 14 residues. The CDR3, as DNA: TGTGCCAGTAGTATGCAAGAGCTATCGGAGACCCAGTACTTC. Protein product: CASSMQELSETQYF.

This clonotype turned up a few times. The J gene is TRBJ2-1, the V gene TRBV3-1, with D unresolved. The germline V gene encodes CDR1 LGHDT and CDR2 YNNKEL (reference sequence). The CDR3 runs 14 residues. The V and J ends lost 0 bases and 2 bases respectively, with 5 bases between them. The CDR3 DNA sequence: TGTGCCAGCAGCCAAGACGGCACCTACAATGAGCAGTTCTTC. Translating it yields CASSQDGTYNEQFF.

This clonotype was picked up a small number of times. The genes are TRBV28 and TRBJ2-7; TRBD1 aligns across 7 bases. This CDR3 is 17 amino acids long. Germline lookup yields CDR1 MDHEN and CDR2 SYDVKM. J was trimmed by 1 base and V by 4 bases; bases with no gene match: 13. This CDR3 is CASSSQGVFLGSYEQYF. The CDR3 DNA sequence: TGTGCCAGCAGTTCCCAGGGGGTTTTTTTGGGTTCCTACGAGCAGTACTTC.

The chain recombines TRBV7-2 with TRBJ2-5; D not certain. The V gene's germline CDR1 is SGHTA and CDR2 FQGNSA. CDR3 length equals 16 residues. Between the trimmed V and J ends, which lost 5 bases and 2 bases, there was a span of 18 bases. CDR3 nucleotide sequence: TGTGCCAGCAGCCGAAAGGTTGGTACGATGCAAGAGACCCAGTACTTC. Translated: CASSRKVGTMQETQYF.

The chain employs TRBV3-1 and TRBJ2-1; 9 bases are shared with TRBD2. Trimming at V came to 2 bases and at J to 9 bases, leaving 2 bases not matched to a gene. Germline assignment: CDR1 LGHDT and CDR2 YNNKEL (reference sequence). The CDR3 contains 13 residues. CDR3 sequence reads: CASSQSSGAEQFF. CDR3 in DNA: TGTGCCAGCAGCCAATCTAGCGGGGCTGAGCAGTTCTTC.

The chain recombines TRBV12-3 or TRBV12-4 with TRBJ1-2, with 7 bases aligning to TRBD1. The CDR3 is made up of 14 amino acids. Trimming took 2 bases from V and 6 from J; bases not matched to a gene: 6. CDR3 sequence: CASSLTGQTDGYTF. DNA of the CDR3: TGTGCCAGCAGTTTAACGGGACAGACGGATGGCTACACCTTC.

This chain uses TRBV3-1 with TRBJ1-1, with TRBD1 matching 8 bases. This CDR3 region has 12 residues. V lost 3 bases to trimming and J lost 10 bases; unmatched junction nucleotides: 4. Germline V CDR1 and CDR2: LGHDT, YNNKEL (reference sequence). CDR3 amino acids: CASSHEGTGAFF. The CDR3 DNA reads TGTGCCAGCAGCCACGAAGGGACAGGAGCTTTCTTT.

The chain carries TRBV12-3 or TRBV12-4 and TRBJ1-2; D is unresolved. V dropped 5 bases and J dropped 8 bases, with 15 bases sitting between them. There are 13 residues in the CDR3. This CDR3 is CASSVLLFGGYTF. The CDR3 DNA is TGTGCCAGCAGTGTTCTTTTGTTCGGGGGCTACACCTTC.

The rearrangement links TRBV7-2 to TRBJ1-5; D is uncertain. V gave up 1 base and J gave up 6 bases, with 10 bases separating them. This CDR3 spans 14 amino acids. Germline CDR1 and CDR2: SGHTA and FQGNSA. CDR3 sequence (DNA): TGTGCCAGCAGCTTAGTACCTCGGGGTCAGCCCCAGCATTTT. Translation gives CASSLVPRGQPQHF.

The chain links TRBV20-1 to TRBJ2-4, with TRBD2 matching over 8 bases. From germline, CDR1 is DFQATT and CDR2 SNEGSKA (reference sequence). Germline trimming cut 5 bases from V and 0 bases from J; bases unmatched to any gene: 9. This CDR3 contains 16 residues. The chain's CDR3 is CSAGYGGALAKNIQYF. CDR3 in DNA: TGCAGTGCTGGATACGGGGGGGCATTAGCCAAAAACATTCAGTACTTC.

This clonotype was counted many times. The chain joins TRBV5-1 to TRBJ1-2; D is unclear. The CDR3 runs to 12 residues. Trimming shortened V by 1 base and J by 8 bases, and 9 bases separated the two germline ends. Germline CDR1 SGHRS, CDR2 YFSETQ. The CDR3 loop reads CASSLSVGGYTF. In DNA, the CDR3 is TGCGCCAGCAGCTTGTCCGTCGGGGGCTACACCTTC.

Only one count was recorded for this clonotype. V usage is TRBV6-5 and J usage is TRBJ2-2, with D perhaps matching TRBD2 (6 bases). Germline V gives CDR1 MNHEY, CDR2 SVGAGI. Trimming took 10 bases from V and 6 from J, leaving 15 bases between them. There are 13 residues in the CDR3. The CDR3 loop is CATGGVVPGELFF. In nucleotides, the CDR3 is TGTGCCACGGGCGGGGTAGTCCCCGGGGAGCTGTTTTTT.

This clonotype occurred a few times. The J gene is TRBJ2-1, the V gene TRBV20-1; possible D gene TRBD2, 6 bases. The CDR3 spans 12 residues. The germline CDR1 and CDR2 sequences are DFQATT and SNEGSKA (reference sequence). The CDR3 coding sequence is TGCAGGGCTCGTGGGGGGTCCAATGAGCAGTTCTTC. This translates into CRARGGSNEQFF.

The chain couples TRBV5-1 to TRBJ2-5; D uncertain. The CDR3 has 12 amino acids. The germline V and J ends were trimmed by 4 bases and 3 bases, with 7 bases remaining between them. Germline V CDR1 and CDR2: SGHRS, YFSETQ. In DNA form, the CDR3 reads TGCGCCAGCAGCCCGATGAAAGAGACCCAGTACTTC. Protein product: CASSPMKETQYF.

DNA for the CDR3: TGTGCCAGCAGTTCCACCGGGGGGGGAACCGGGGAGCTGTTTTTT. It yields the protein CASSSTGGGTGELFF. This sequence joins TRBV12-3 or TRBV12-4 and TRBJ2-2; 8 nucleotides line up with TRBD2. Losses at the gene ends were 4 bases for V and 5 bases for J; bases not matched to a gene: 6. This CDR3 has 15 residues.

The gene calls are TRBV3-1 and TRBJ2-7; no clear D. V lost 1 base to trimming and J lost 6 bases, with 7 bases between them. Germline V CDR1 and CDR2: LGHDT, YNNKEL (reference sequence). The CDR3 length is 12 residues. The CDR3 nucleotides read TGTGCCAGCAGCCAAGGACCCCTCGAGCAGTACTTC. Its protein product is CASSQGPLEQYF.

The chain joins TRBV5-1 to TRBJ2-1; weak D call: TRBD2 (6 bases). Germline V lookup: CDR1 SGHRS, CDR2 YFSETQ. Between the trimmed V and J ends, which lost 0 bases and 3 bases, there was a span of 10 bases. CDR3 length equals 15 residues. CDR3 in amino acids: CASSLVGDFYNEQFF. CDR3 sequence (DNA): TGCGCCAGCAGCTTGGTCGGGGACTTCTACAATGAGCAGTTCTTC.

Ten or more counts support this clonotype. The chain carries TRBV7-9 and TRBJ2-3, with 10 bases lining up with TRBD1. Trimming removed 2 bases from V and 4 bases from J; junction bases left unmatched: 3. CDR1 is SEHNR, CDR2 FQNEAQ, per germline (reference sequence). This CDR3 region has 15 residues. In nucleotides, the CDR3 is TGTGCCAGCAGCTTAACTGGACAGGGGGCAGATACGCAGTATTTT. Its translation is CASSLTGQGADTQYF.

As for this clonotype: At one end the junction does not follow the germline gene, possibly because of a read error. The J gene is TRBJ2-1, the V gene TRBV10-3; 7 bases line up with TRBD2. Germline CDR1 and CDR2: ENHRY and SYGVKD. The CDR3 contains 15 residues. The CDR3 loop reads CATSDPSGRYNEQFF. For the CDR3, the DNA is TGTGCCACCAGTGATCCTAGCGGCAGGTACAATGAGCAGTTCTTC.

J is TRBJ2-1 and V is TRBV5-5, with a weak D call TRBD1 (5 bases). Trimming cost V 4 bases and J 7 bases, with 18 bases left between them. This CDR3 has 15 amino acids. Germline assignment: CDR1 SGHKS and CDR2 YYEKEE (reference sequence). This CDR3 is CASSPPLLGLNEQFF. Here the CDR3 DNA reads TGTGCCAGCAGCCCCCCACTTTTGGGGCTAAATGAGCAGTTCTTC.

The chain couples TRBV7-3 to TRBJ1-5; D not certain. Germline V gene data show CDR1 as SGHTA and CDR2 as FQGTGA. The V and J ends lost 2 bases and 5 bases respectively, with 10 bases between them. The CDR3 contains 14 residues. DNA of the CDR3: TGTGCCAGCAGCTTAGTGGCCCGATATCAGCCCCAGCATTTT. It encodes CASSLVARYQPQHF.

This clonotype was counted only a few times. The CDR3 nucleotides read TGTGCCAGCAGCTCGGACCGGGGGGCAGACAACTATGGCTACACCTTC. Its translation is CASSSDRGADNYGYTF. The chain employs TRBV4-2 and TRBJ1-2, with D possibly TRBD1 on 6 matching bases. Germline V gives CDR1 LGHNA, CDR2 YNFKEQ. V dropped 5 bases and J dropped 2 bases, with 18 bases sitting between them. The CDR3 consists of 16 residues.

This clonotype is a singleton in its sample. This chain uses TRBV7-9 with TRBJ2-7, with 11 bases matching TRBD2. Germline-derived CDR1 and CDR2 are SEHNR and FQNEAQ (reference sequence). The length of the CDR3 is 16 residues. With V trimmed by 4 bases and J by 7 bases, 12 bases remained unmatched. In nucleotides, the CDR3 is TGTGCCAGCAGCTATCATACTAGCGGGAGAGCTAATGAGCAGTACTTC. Translation gives CASSYHTSGRANEQYF. Full variable domain (remainder filled in from reference TRBV7-9 and TRBJ2-7): DTGVSQNPRHKITKRGQNVTFRCDPISEHNRLYWYRQTLGQGPEFLTYFQNEAQLEKSRLLSDRFSAERPKGSFSTLEIQRTEQGDSAMYLCASSYHTSGRANEQYFGPGTRLTVT.

In regard to this clonotype: Its ends do not fully match the called genes, so a read error is possible. The CDR3 reads CASSFSSSPRSEAQYF. As DNA, the CDR3 is TGTGCCAGCAGTTTTTCGTCTAGCCCACGGTCAGAGGCCCAGTACTTC. The V and J genes are TRBV27 and TRBJ2-5; possibly TRBD2 for D (5 bases). Germline CDR1 MNHEY, CDR2 SMNVEV (reference sequence). The length of the CDR3 is 16 residues.

The V gene is TRBV25-1, the J gene TRBJ1-5; D remains ambiguous. CDR3 size: 13 residues. The V gene's germline CDR1 is MGHDK and CDR2 SYGVNS. V shed 1 base and J shed 9 bases, with 10 bases lying between them. CDR3 coding DNA: TGTGCCAGCAGTGAATTGGGGATCGGGCCCCAGCATTTT. This sequence encodes CASSELGIGPQHF.

Points on this clonotype: A read error may produce the germline difference seen at one junction end. The chain is built from TRBV7-2 and TRBJ2-7, with D possibly TRBD2 on 6 matching bases. Germline assignment: CDR1 SGHTA and CDR2 FQGNSA. The CDR3 totals 15 residues. CDR3 sequence: CPSSVPGRGSREQYF. The CDR3 DNA reads as TGTCCCAGCAGCGTCCCGGGACGGGGGTCGAGGGAGCAGTACTTC.

V is TRBV20-1 and J is TRBJ1-2; D is possibly TRBD1 (5 bases). The germline gives CDR1 DFQATT, CDR2 SNEGSKA (reference sequence). This CDR3 spans 13 amino acids. Trimming took 0 bases from V and 7 from J, leaving 12 bases between them. CDR3 sequence (DNA): TGCAGTGCTAGAGATGGGGGGGGACGTGGCTACACCTTC. Its protein product is CSARDGGGRGYTF.

This clonotype was seen a handful of times. This chain links TRBV6-5 with TRBJ2-3; D perhaps matches TRBD2 (7 bases). V gave up 0 bases and J gave up 1 base, with 17 bases separating them. CDR1 is MNHEY, CDR2 SVGAGI, per germline. The CDR3 is 18 residues long. The CDR3 sequence is CASSYSYVGRGGTDTQYF. The CDR3 region has the DNA TGTGCCAGCAGTTACTCGTATGTAGGGAGGGGGGGCACAGATACGCAGTATTTT.